The 2 T cell receptor beta chains below were found in one sample sequenced in a study of CD8 T cells in Susac syndrome. When the RNA was reverse transcribed, random hexamers were used with an input of roughly 0.45 to 1 ug. TCRdb fed the immunoSEQ multiplex PCR reads into MiXCR, producing one record per CDR3 protein. Of roughly 130,000 distinct CDR3 sequences in the sample, 90% to 95% were seen once. Sequenced material: CD4+ T cells from PBMCs. These receptor sequences come from a human donor in good health.

In its sample, this clonotype was seen once. The chain couples TRBV7-2 to TRBJ2-3; a weak D match, TRBD1 (6 bases). V was cut by 3 bases and J by 3 bases, with 13 bases left in between. This CDR3 has 15 residues. CDR1 is SGHTA, CDR2 FQGNSA, per germline. The DNA of the CDR3 is TGTGCCAGCAGCTTGGGGACAATAATTACAGATACGCAGTATTTT. Its translation: CASSLGTIITDTQYF.

This clonotype was observed once. The chain carries TRBV9 and TRBJ1-2; D ambiguous. The CDR3 covers 12 residues. Germline CDR1 and CDR2: SGDLS and YYNGEE. Trimming pared 3 bases from V and 6 bases from J, leaving 9 bases between. CDR3 region: CASSGGEDGYTF. The CDR3 region has the DNA TGTGCCAGCAGCGGAGGTGAGGATGGCTACACCTTC. Full variable domain (outside the CDR3, taken from reference TRBV9 and TRBJ1-2): DSGVTQTPKHLITATGQRVTLRCSPRSGDLSVYWYQQSLDQGLQFLIQYYNGEERAKGNILERFSAQQFPDLHSELNLSSLELGDSALYFCASSGGEDGYTFGSGTRLTVV.